The following is a T cell receptor beta chain sequence with its context. This clonotype was detected ten times or more. The target of this receptor is not known. Nothing much larger sits one base from this clone, and base qualities are not available. Reads for this sample came from an Illumina HiSeq 1500. TCRdb reprocessing: public reads trimmed at Q25 with fastp, clones called with MiXCR, in-frame beta chains kept. For every CDR3 protein sequence, its rows merge into one entry that carries the most common genes and DNA. The sample table records around 450,000 distinct CDR3 sequences; around 11% of these occur just once. The ten largest clones capture roughly 10% of the sample. This specimen belongs to a study of T cell repertoires in cytomegalovirus infection (dated by TCRdb to about 2019). Study-level background: Because public TCR beta signatures pointed to carriage of CMV infection together with the matching HLA type, the HLA type of each donor mattered for the analysis.

From the germline V gene (reference sequence), CDR1 is GTSNPN and CDR2 is SVGIG. The CDR3, cysteine through phenylalanine, is 12 amino acids long. The read is trimmed to its CDR3 DNA, 36 bases read in frame from base 1. V is pared back by 3 bases and J by 8 bases, with 11 bases lying between the germline termini. Points the paper makes about the study in general: Carriers of CMV infection plus the relevant HLA type were discriminated by the cumulative frequency of public TCR beta family members in the study cohort and in an independent roughly 380-donor cohort. The ex vivo response was dominated by HLA-C-restricted CMV-specific TCR beta clonotypes, and the single most frequent clonotype in two of eight donors was supplied by these HLA-C-restricted clonotypes.

The sequencing input was PBMCs. The sequence derives from a human donor in good health (CMV status not recorded). Some clones in this sample may be carry-over from other donors' samples. The chain uses TRBV30 and TRBJ2-1; tentative D gene TRBD2, with 5 bases matching. The base sequence is TGTGCCTGGAGGCGCCTAGCATATGAGCAGTTCTTC. Its translation is CAWRRLAYEQFF.